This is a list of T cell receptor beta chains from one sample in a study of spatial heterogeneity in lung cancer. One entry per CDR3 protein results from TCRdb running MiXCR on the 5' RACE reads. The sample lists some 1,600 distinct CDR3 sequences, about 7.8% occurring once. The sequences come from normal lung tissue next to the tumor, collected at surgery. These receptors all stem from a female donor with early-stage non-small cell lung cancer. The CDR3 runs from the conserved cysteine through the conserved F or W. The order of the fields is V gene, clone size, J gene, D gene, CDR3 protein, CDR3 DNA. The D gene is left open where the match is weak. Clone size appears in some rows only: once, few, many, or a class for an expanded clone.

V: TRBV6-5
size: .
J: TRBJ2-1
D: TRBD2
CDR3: CASSYGAGGPNEQFF
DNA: TGTGCCAGCAGTTACGGCGCGGGAGGGCCCAATGAGCAGTTCTTC

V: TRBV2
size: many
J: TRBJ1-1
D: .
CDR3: CASSESQGGTEAFF
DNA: TGTGCCAGCAGTGAATCCCAAGGTGGGACTGAAGCTTTCTTT

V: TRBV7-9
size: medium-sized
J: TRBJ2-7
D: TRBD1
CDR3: CASSLAGTGWNEQYF
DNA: TGTGCCAGCAGCTTAGCCGGGACAGGGTGGAACGAGCAGTACTTC

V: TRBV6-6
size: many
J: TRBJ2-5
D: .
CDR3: CASSYGGQGQETQYF
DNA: TGTGCCAGCAGTTACGGGGGCCAGGGCCAAGAGACCCAGTACTTC

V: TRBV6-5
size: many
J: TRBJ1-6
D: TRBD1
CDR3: CASSYSSGGVYSPLHF
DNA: TGTGCCAGCAGTTACTCGTCAGGGGGCGTATATTCACCCCTCCACTTT

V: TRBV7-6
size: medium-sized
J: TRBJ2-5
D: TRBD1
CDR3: CASSPLGGETQYF
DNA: TGTGCCAGCAGCCCCCTAGGGGGCGAGACCCAGTACTTC

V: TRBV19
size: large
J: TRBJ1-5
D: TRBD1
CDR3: CASTGTGGYQPQHF
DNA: TGTGCCAGTACCGGGACAGGGGGCTATCAGCCCCAGCATTTT

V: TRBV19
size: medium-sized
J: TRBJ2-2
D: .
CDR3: CATANANTGELFF
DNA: TGTGCCACCGCAAACGCGAACACCGGGGAGCTGTTTTTT

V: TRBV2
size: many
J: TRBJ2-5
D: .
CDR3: CASSEGLAQETQYF
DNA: TGTGCCAGCAGTGAAGGCCTAGCGCAGGAGACCCAGTACTTC

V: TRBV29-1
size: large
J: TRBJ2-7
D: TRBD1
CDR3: CSAGGRGQNEQYF
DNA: TGCAGCGCCGGAGGCAGGGGGCAGAACGAGCAGTACTTC

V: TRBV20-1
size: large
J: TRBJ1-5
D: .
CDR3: CSARDSNRPSNQPQHF
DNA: TGCAGTGCTAGAGATTCAAACAGGCCTAGCAATCAGCCCCAGCATTTT

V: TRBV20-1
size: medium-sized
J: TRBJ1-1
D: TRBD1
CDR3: CSARDTGTGSTEAFF
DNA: TGCAGTGCTAGGGACACCGGGACAGGGTCAACTGAAGCTTTCTTT

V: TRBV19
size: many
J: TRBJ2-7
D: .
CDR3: CASSVSGAIYEQYF
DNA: TGTGCCAGTAGTGTTAGTGGGGCTATCTACGAGCAGTACTTC

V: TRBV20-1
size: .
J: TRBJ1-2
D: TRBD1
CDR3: CSVQQGDYGYTF
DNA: TGCAGTGTTCAGCAGGGGGACTATGGCTACACCTTC

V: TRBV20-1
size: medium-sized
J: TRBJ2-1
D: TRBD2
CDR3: CSACPQRGSYNEQFF
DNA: TGCAGTGCCTGTCCACAGCGGGGCTCCTACAATGAGCAGTTCTTC

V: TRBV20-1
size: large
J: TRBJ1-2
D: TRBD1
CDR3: CSARAPPGQGYGYTF
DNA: TGCAGTGCTAGAGCGCCCCCCGGACAGGGCTACGGCTACACCTTC

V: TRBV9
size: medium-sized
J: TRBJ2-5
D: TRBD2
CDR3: CASSVDSGGAAETQYF
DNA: TGTGCCAGCAGCGTTGATAGCGGGGGGGCGGCTGAGACCCAGTACTTC